This T cell receptor (beta chain) derives from a study of CD8 T cells in Susac syndrome (dated by TCRdb to about 2019). About the study as a whole: Among the Susac syndrome patients who were sequenced, clinically active disease was present in six and clinical remission was observed in roughly eight. At blood withdrawal, Susac syndrome patients were therapy-naive, treated with corticosteroids (with IVIg additionally given to some), or treated with IVIg alone. Repertoire sequencing was used to test whether CD8+ T cell activation and differentiation in Susac syndrome was antigen driven. Clonality of the CD8+ T cell repertoire was compared between more than 10 healthy donors, approximately 14 Susac syndrome patients and approximately 16 multiple sclerosis patients. General findings and caveats noted by the study authors: In the total CD8+ and CD8+ TEMRA repertoires, more than 15 and five Susac-specific public clones, respectively, were identified. Susac syndrome CD8+ repertoires showed clonal expansion, highest in CD8+ TEMRA cells and greater in clinically active than remitting patients. The study acknowledged that relatively few individuals were included in the TCR sequencing and HLA analysis.

CDR1 and CDR2, looked up from the germline V gene (reference sequence), are LNHDA and SQIVND. From its cysteine to its phenylalanine, the CDR3 spans 12 amino acids. This entry keeps only the CDR3 DNA: 36 bases, framed from base 1. The V and J ends are trimmed by 7 bases and 7 bases, leaving 8 bases between them. Concerning this clonotype: Its antigen is still unknown. Per-base qualities were not stored, and no clone one base away is much larger.

RNA was extracted with the RNeasy kit and roughly 0.45 to 1 ug was reverse transcribed using random hexamers. The immunoSEQ multiplex PCR assay, covering 54 Vbeta and 13 Jbeta segments, was used to amplify TCR beta CDR3 regions. Bias from PCR amplification was corrected by using a synthetic template baseline for primer optimization and for computational correction. The original methods were these. Reads were annotated to V, D and J genes per IMGT and analyzed with immunoSEQ Analyzer, keeping only productive sequences. Clonality was calculated as one minus the Shannon entropy normalized by log2 of the number of productive unique sequences. Public and private clones were assessed among the 100 most prevalent clones of each patient and control. Clones were defined as Susac-specific when absent from the healthy and MS cohorts, from approximately 1,100 published viral clones and from other ImmuneACCESS disease sequences. TCRdb passed the public sequencing reads through fastp at Q25 and MiXCR, retaining productive beta sequences. Merged by CDR3 protein, the rows form single entries marked with the most common genes and DNA. The V and J calls shown here were made by TCRdb, not taken from the authors' results. This sample gives about 120,000 distinct CDR3 sequences in total; roughly 94% of them show up just once. More than 0.25% of the sample comes from the top ten.

High-throughput TCR beta sequencing profiled peripheral blood CD8+ and CD4+ T cells from healthy donors, Susac syndrome patients and multiple sclerosis patients. Recently defined diagnostic criteria for definite or probable disease were met by the Susac syndrome patients. Bulk CD8+ and CD4+ T cells were purified by magnetic negative isolation, whereas CD8+ TEMRA cells were enriched by FACS. Blood was drawn into EDTA tubes, processed within 24 hours, and PBMCs were isolated by density gradient centrifugation. PBMCs destined for TCR sequencing were cryopreserved in liquid nitrogen and later thawed in a 37 °C water bath. Purity of sorted or isolated CD4+, CD8+ and CD8+ TEMRA cells was at least 90%.

This sequence originates from a human donor with Susac syndrome. The rearrangement joined TRBV19 to TRBJ1-6; the best D guess is TRBD1, with 5 bases matching. What was sequenced was CD8+ T cells from PBMCs. The CDR3 amino acid sequence is: CASTTGNSPLHF. At the DNA level, the sequence is TGTGCCAGTACCACAGGAAATTCACCCCTCCACTTT.